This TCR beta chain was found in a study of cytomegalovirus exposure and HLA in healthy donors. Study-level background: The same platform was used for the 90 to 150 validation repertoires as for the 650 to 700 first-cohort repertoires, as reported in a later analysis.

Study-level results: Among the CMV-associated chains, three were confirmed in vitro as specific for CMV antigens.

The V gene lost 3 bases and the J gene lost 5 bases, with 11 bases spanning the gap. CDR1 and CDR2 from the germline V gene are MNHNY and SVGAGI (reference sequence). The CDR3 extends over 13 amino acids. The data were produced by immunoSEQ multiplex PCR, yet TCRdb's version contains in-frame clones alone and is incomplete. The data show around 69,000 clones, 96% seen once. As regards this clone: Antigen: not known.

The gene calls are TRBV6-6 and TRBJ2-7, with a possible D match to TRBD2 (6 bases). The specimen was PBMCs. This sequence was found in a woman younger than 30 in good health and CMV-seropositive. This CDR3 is CASSYPTSNEQYF. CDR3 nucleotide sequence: TGTGCCAGCAGTTATCCCACTAGCAACGAGCAGTACTTC.